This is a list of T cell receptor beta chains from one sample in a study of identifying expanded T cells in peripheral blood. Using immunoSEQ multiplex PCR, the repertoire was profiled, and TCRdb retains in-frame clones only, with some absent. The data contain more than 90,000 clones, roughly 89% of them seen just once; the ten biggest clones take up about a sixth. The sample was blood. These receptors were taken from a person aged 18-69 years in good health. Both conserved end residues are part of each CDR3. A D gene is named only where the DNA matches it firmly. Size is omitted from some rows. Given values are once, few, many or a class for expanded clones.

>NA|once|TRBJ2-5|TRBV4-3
TGCGCCAGCAGCCAAGGGGGCGGCTTAGAGACCCAGTACTTC
CASSQGGGLETQYF
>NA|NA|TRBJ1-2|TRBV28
TGTGCCAGCAGTTTTATCAGAAACTATGGCTACACCTTC
CASSFIRNYGYTF
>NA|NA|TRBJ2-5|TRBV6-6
TGTGCCAGCAGGACTGTCGGGAAGACCCAGTACTTC
CASRTVGKTQYF
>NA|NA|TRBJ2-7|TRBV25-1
TGTGCCAGCAGTGAATTAGGCGGAATCTCCTACGAGCAGTACTTC
CASSELGGISYEQYF
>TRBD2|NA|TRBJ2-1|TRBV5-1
TGCGCCAGCAGCTTCGGGCAGCCGGGGGGCAATGAGCAGTTCTTC
CASSFGQPGGNEQFF
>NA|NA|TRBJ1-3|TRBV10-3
TGTGGGGGACTGACCTCTGGAAACACCATATATTTT
CGGLTSGNTIYF
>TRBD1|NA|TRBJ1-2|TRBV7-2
TGTGCCAGCAGCCTAACCCCCCCCGGACAGGGGGCCCTGAGGGGCTACACCTTC
CASSLTPPGQGALRGYTF
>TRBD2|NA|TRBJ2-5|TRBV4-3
TGCGCCAGCAGCCAAGATTGGCAGGGCGGGGAACTAGCGGGGAGAAGTCAAGAGACCCAGTACTTC
CASSQDWQGGELAGRSQETQYF
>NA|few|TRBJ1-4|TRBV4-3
TGCGCCAGCAGCCAACGCCCTAGAGCTAATGAAAAACTGTTTTTT
CASSQRPRANEKLFF
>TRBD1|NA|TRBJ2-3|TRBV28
TGTGCCAGCAGCCCCGGGACAGGGCCAGATACGCAGTATTTT
CASSPGTGPDTQYF
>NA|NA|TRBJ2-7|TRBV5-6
TGTGCCAGCAGCCCCTCGGGGCTCCTGGACGAGCAGTACTTC
CASSPSGLLDEQYF
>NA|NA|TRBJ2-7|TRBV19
TGTGCCAGTAGTATCAGCAGGGGTCACGAGCAGTACTTC
CASSISRGHEQYF
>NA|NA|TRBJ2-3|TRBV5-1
TGCGCCAGCAGCTTGACCGGACAGCGTACAGATACGCAGTATTTT
CASSLTGQRTDTQYF
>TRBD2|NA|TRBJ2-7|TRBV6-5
TGTGCCAGCAGTTACGGGACTAGCGGGTACGAGCAGTACTTC
CASSYGTSGYEQYF
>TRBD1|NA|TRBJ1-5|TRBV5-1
TGCGCCAGCAGACCAAACAGGGGAGATCAGCCCCAGCATTTT
CASRPNRGDQPQHF
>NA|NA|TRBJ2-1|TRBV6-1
TGTGCCAGCAGTGGGAGGGGGAGCTCCTACAATGAGCAGTTCTTC
CASSGRGSSYNEQFF
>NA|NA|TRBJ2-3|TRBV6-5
TGTGCCAGCAGTCCACAAGAGACTAGCACAGATACGCAGTATTTT
CASSPQETSTDTQYF
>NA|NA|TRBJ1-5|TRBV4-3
TGCGCCAGCAGCCAAGAGGAGGGGCAGCCCCAGCATTTT
CASSQEEGQPQHF